This T cell receptor (beta chain) came from a study of cytomegalovirus exposure and HLA in healthy donors. Study-wide context: Earlier, fewer than 140 million unique TCR beta sequences were recovered from about 200 million T cells by an analysis.

Germline lookup yields CDR1 SNHLY and CDR2 FYNNEI. V shed 8 bases and J 6 bases; nucleotides not matched to a gene: 4. The CDR3 has 12 residues. 13 Jbeta primers and 60 Vbeta primers were used for the PCR. Sequencing used immunoSEQ multiplex PCR; TCRdb keeps in-frame clones, though not all of them. The sample contains some 190,000 clones, 75% to 90% of which appear only once. Material for sequencing was PBMCs. J is TRBJ2-1 and V is TRBV2; TRBD2 matches at 7 bases. The receptor's source is a girl under 18 in good health and CMV-seropositive. The CDR3 nucleotides are TGTGCCAGCGGGAGGGCCTGCAATGAGCAGTTCTTC. This translates into CASGRACNEQFF.